One and the same sample provided the 21 T cell receptor beta chains below, sequenced in a study of T cell clones after liver transplantation. Sequenced by immunoSEQ multiplex PCR; TCRdb stores in-frame clones only, minus some. The table shows over 70,000 clones, with roughly 80% occurring only once. Specimen: CD4+ T cells from blood, collected 12 months after liver transplant. These receptors were collected from a human patient who received a liver transplant. Some T cells could come from the graft donor.

The chain has TRBV5-1 and TRBJ1-3, with D possibly TRBD1 on 5 matching bases. The CDR3 spans 17 residues. V lost 0 bases to trimming and J lost 0 bases, with 13 bases between them. Germline CDR1 and CDR2: SGHRS and YFSETQ. The CDR3 sequence: CASSLGTGGNSGNTIYF. In DNA form, the CDR3 reads TGCGCCAGCAGCTTGGGGACTGGGGGTAACTCTGGAAACACCATATATTTT.

The CDR3 nucleotides read TGTGCCAGCAGTTCCCCAGGAAGGACCAATCAGCCCCAGCATTTT. It is translated as CASSSPGRTNQPQHF. This chain connects TRBV28 to TRBJ1-5; no clear D. Between the trimmed V and J ends, which lost 4 bases and 3 bases, there was a span of 13 bases. Germline V CDR1 and CDR2: MDHEN, SYDVKM. The CDR3 consists of 15 residues.

To note about this clone: This same CDR3 is encoded by further DNA sequences in the sample. V is TRBV19 and J is TRBJ1-4; weak D call: TRBD1 (5 bases). Germline V gene data show CDR1 as LNHDA and CDR2 as SQIVND (reference sequence). This CDR3 is 12 amino acids long. V shed 3 bases and J shed 9 bases, with 8 bases lying between them. The CDR3 spells CASSIGGKKLFF. For the CDR3, the DNA is TGTGCCAGTAGTATTGGGGGGAAAAAACTGTTTTTT.

This clone was found once. The gene calls are TRBV30 and TRBJ1-1, with D perhaps TRBD1 (5 bases). Germline V gene sequence: CDR1 GTSNPN, CDR2 SVGIG (reference sequence). Trimming pared 0 bases from V and 5 bases from J, leaving 10 bases between. The CDR3 extends over 13 amino acids. CDR3 bases: TGTGCCTGGAGTGTACAGTCAGGGACTGAAGCTTTCTTT. Protein: CAWSVQSGTEAFF.

The chain uses TRBV11-2 and TRBJ1-1, with 7 nucleotides matching TRBD1. CDR3 length equals 12 residues. V lost 5 bases and J lost 6; bases outside the gene matches: 3. Germline values: CDR1 SGHAT, CDR2 FQNNGV. This CDR3 is CASSPTGPEAFF. The CDR3 DNA sequence: TGTGCCAGCAGCCCGACAGGGCCTGAAGCTTTCTTT.

This rearrangement joins TRBV28 to TRBJ2-2, with D possibly TRBD1 on 5 matching bases. Trimming cost V 3 bases and J 4 bases, with 9 bases left between them. This CDR3 has 14 residues. CDR1 is MDHEN, CDR2 SYDVKM, per germline. The CDR3 spells CASSLGRATGELFF. In DNA, the CDR3 is TGTGCCAGCAGTTTGGGCAGGGCCACCGGGGAGCTGTTTTTT.

The chain is built from TRBV5-1 and TRBJ1-3, with 7 bases aligning to TRBD1. V trimming: 0 bases; J trimming: 0 bases; junction bases outside the gene matches: 3. Germline V gene lookup returns CDR1 SGHRS and CDR2 YFSETQ. This CDR3 is 16 amino acids long. The CDR3 DNA reads TGCGCCAGCAGCTTGGGACAGGGTAGCTCTGGAAACACCATATATTTT. Translating gives CASSLGQGSSGNTIYF.

J is TRBJ2-5 and V is TRBV28; D gene uncertain. The CDR3 has 14 amino acids. CDR1 MDHEN and CDR2 SYDVKM come from the germline V gene. The V and J ends lost 6 bases and 5 bases respectively, with 16 bases between them. The CDR3 reads CASSQGVVGETQYF. For the CDR3, the DNA is TGTGCCAGCAGCCAAGGAGTAGTAGGGGAGACCCAGTACTTC. The whole variable domain, filled in from reference TRBV28 and TRBJ2-5, reads DVKVTQSSRYLVKRTGEKVFLECVQDMDHENMFWYRQDPGLGLRLIYFSYDVKMKEKGDIPEGYSVSREKKERFSLILESASTNQTSMYLCASSQGVVGETQYFGPGTRLLVL.

This chain links TRBV2 with TRBJ2-7, with D tentatively TRBD2 (6 bases). The CDR3 spans 13 residues. Germline assignment: CDR1 SNHLY and CDR2 FYNNEI. The germline V and J ends were trimmed by 6 bases and 6 bases, with 15 bases remaining between them. This chain's CDR3 is CASRGLRLGEQYF. CDR3 DNA sequence: TGTGCCAGCAGGGGACTCCGCCTGGGCGAGCAGTACTTC. Full variable domain (outside the CDR3, taken from reference TRBV2 and TRBJ2-7): EPEVTQTPSHQVTQMGQEVILRCVPISNHLYFYWYRQILGQKVEFLVSFYNNEISEKSEIFDDQFSVERPDGSNFTLKIRSTKLEDSAMYFCASRGLRLGEQYFGPGTRLTVT.

This chain uses TRBV28 with TRBJ1-5; unclear D gene. Germline V gene data show CDR1 as MDHEN and CDR2 as SYDVKM. This CDR3 is built from 15 residues. V dropped 5 bases and J dropped 6 bases, with 17 bases sitting between them. This CDR3 reads CASSLFQGLGQPQHF. CDR3 nucleotides: TGTGCCAGCAGTCTCTTTCAAGGATTGGGTCAGCCCCAGCATTTT.

This clone is medium-sized within its sample. The gene calls are TRBV7-8 and TRBJ1-2, with TRBD1 matching 7 bases. The CDR3 contains 15 residues. V lost 1 base to trimming and J lost 6 bases; unmatched junction nucleotides: 8. Per the germline V gene, CDR1 is SGHVS and CDR2 is FQNEAQ. The CDR3 is CASSLEGARKNGYTF. The CDR3 DNA reads as TGTGCCAGCAGCTTAGAGGGGGCGCGGAAGAATGGCTACACCTTC.

The rearrangement joins TRBV29-1 to TRBJ1-1; 8 positions agree with TRBD1. V lost 1 base to trimming and J lost 5 bases; unmatched junction nucleotides: 6. The CDR3 loop spans 14 amino acids. The germline V gene has CDR1 SQVTM and CDR2 ANQGSEA. The CDR3 reads CSVEGGQGATEAFF. In DNA, the CDR3 is TGCAGCGTTGAAGGGGGGCAGGGGGCTACTGAAGCTTTCTTT.

This clone was observed a single time. V gene TRBV2 combines with J gene TRBJ1-1; D not certain. Germline CDR1 is SNHLY and CDR2 is FYNNEI. The CDR3 contains 14 residues. V dropped 2 bases and J dropped 1 base, with 8 bases sitting between them. The CDR3 sequence is CASSEFVANTEAFF. The DNA for the CDR3 is TGTGCCAGCAGTGAATTCGTGGCGAACACTGAAGCTTTCTTT. Filled out from reference TRBV2 and TRBJ1-1, the complete variable domain reads EPEVTQTPSHQVTQMGQEVILRCVPISNHLYFYWYRQILGQKVEFLVSFYNNEISEKSEIFDDQFSVERPDGSNFTLKIRSTKLEDSAMYFCASSEFVANTEAFFGQGTRLTVV.

The rearrangement links TRBV27 to TRBJ2-2, with 10 bases aligning to TRBD2. The CDR3 length is 16 residues. CDR1 is MNHEY, CDR2 SMNVEV, per germline (reference sequence). Trimming cost V 6 bases and J 1 base; bases outside gene matches: 5. Here the CDR3 reads CASSPRTSGNTGELFF. The CDR3 bases are TGTGCCAGCAGCCCGAGGACTAGCGGGAACACCGGGGAGCTGTTTTTT.

The J gene is TRBJ2-6, the V gene TRBV2; no reliable D call. V lost 4 bases and J 0 bases, leaving 7 bases between the germline ends. The germline gives CDR1 SNHLY, CDR2 FYNNEI. This CDR3 spans 15 amino acids. The CDR3 protein is CASSGAASGANVLTF. For the CDR3, the DNA is TGTGCCAGCAGTGGGGCAGCCTCTGGGGCCAACGTCCTGACTTTC.

The chain carries TRBV15 and TRBJ1-5; no clear D gene. Germline CDR1 reads LNHNV; CDR2 reads YYDKDF (reference sequence). V was trimmed by 6 bases and J by 4 bases, leaving 13 bases between them. CDR3 length: 14 residues. This CDR3 reads CATSKTKPNQPQHF. CDR3 bases: TGTGCCACCAGTAAGACCAAGCCAAATCAGCCCCAGCATTTT.

The sample holds one count of this clone. The chain combines TRBV7-2 with TRBJ1-3; D is uncertain. Trimming cost V 2 bases and J 2 bases, with 7 bases left between them. The CDR3 length is 14 residues. Germline V gene sequence: CDR1 SGHTA, CDR2 FQGNSA. In nucleotides, the CDR3 is TGTGCCAGCAGCTTATCCGGGGCTGGAAACACCATATATTTT. This codes for CASSLSGAGNTIYF.

This chain joins TRBV11-3 and TRBJ1-1; no clear D gene. The CDR3 is made up of 12 amino acids. Germline CDR1 SGHNT, CDR2 YENEEA. Trimming removed 5 bases at V and 7 bases at J, with 11 bases between. CDR3 loop: CASSTRTGEAFF. CDR3 in DNA: TGTGCCAGCAGCACCAGGACGGGTGAAGCTTTCTTT.

The V gene is TRBV7-2, the J gene TRBJ2-7; 12 bases map to TRBD2. CDR3 length equals 17 residues. The germline V gene has CDR1 SGHTA and CDR2 FQGNSA. V dropped 2 bases and J dropped 6; count of bases not matched to a gene: 11. This CDR3 is CASSLRVRLAGVTEQYF. CDR3 nucleotides: TGTGCCAGCAGCTTAAGAGTTAGACTAGCGGGAGTCACCGAGCAGTACTTC.

The V call is TRBV25-1, the J call TRBJ1-2; 7 bases agree with TRBD1. Germline V gene sequence: CDR1 MGHDK, CDR2 SYGVNS. V lost 11 bases to trimming and J lost 2 bases; unmatched junction nucleotides: 8. CDR3 length equals 13 residues. Here the CDR3 reads CASAGQTNYGYTF. CDR3 coding DNA: TGTGCCTCCGCGGGACAGACCAACTATGGCTACACCTTC.

The chain is built from TRBV5-4 and TRBJ2-1, with TRBD2 matching 7 bases. Per germline, CDR1 SGHNT and CDR2 YYREEE (reference sequence). The CDR3 runs to 13 residues. With V trimmed by 3 bases and J by 7 bases, 4 bases remained unmatched. The chain's CDR3 is CASSSDGGNEQFF. CDR3 coding DNA: TGTGCCAGCAGCTCGGACGGGGGGAATGAGCAGTTCTTC.